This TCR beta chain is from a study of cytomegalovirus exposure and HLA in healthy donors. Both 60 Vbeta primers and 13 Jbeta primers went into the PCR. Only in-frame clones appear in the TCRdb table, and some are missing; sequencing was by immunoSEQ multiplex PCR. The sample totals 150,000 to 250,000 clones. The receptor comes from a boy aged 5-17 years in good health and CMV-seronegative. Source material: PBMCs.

The CDR3 spells CASRGTISSDTQYF. DNA for the CDR3: TGCGCCAGCAGGGGGACTATCTCCTCAGATACGCAGTATTTT. The genes are TRBV23-1 and TRBJ2-3; 7 bases line up with TRBD2. TRBV23-1 is treated as an ORF (open reading frame) with a function not yet certain. The CDR3 is made up of 14 amino acids. Trimming took 6 bases from V and 4 from J; bases not matched to a gene: 7.